There are many counts of the clone carrying this T cell receptor beta chain. This record comes from a study of early T cells in non-severe SARS-CoV-2 infection. Each single cDNA molecule received a unique molecular identifier. TCRdb ran MiXCR on the 5' RACE reads and lists one entry per CDR3 protein. The data contain 65,000 to 85,000 distinct CDR3 sequences, roughly 13% of them singletons. The germline V gene encodes CDR1 DFQATT and CDR2 SNEGSKA (reference sequence). Trimming cost V 3 bases and J 3 bases, with 9 bases left between them. This CDR3 comprises 12 residues. This clonotype was sampled from an adult who was a healthcare worker with PCR-confirmed SARS-CoV-2 infection or an uninfected control (not recorded which). The sample comprised whole blood. The rearrangement links TRBV20-1 to TRBJ2-7; D is possibly TRBD1 (6 bases). In nucleotides, the CDR3 is TGCAGTGCTAGGGACAGCATCTACGAGCAGTACTTC. Its protein product is CSARDSIYEQYF.